These 15 T cell receptor beta chains were sequenced from one sample in a study of T-cell memory formation after mild COVID-19. TCRdb called the 5' RACE reads again in MiXCR, with one record for every CDR3 protein. This repertoire shows tens of thousands of distinct CDR3 sequences, approximately 13% found once; its top ten account for roughly a third. Sequenced input: PBMCs or a T cell subset sorted from them (not recorded which). Source of these receptors: an adult woman who had mild COVID-19 (a few samples of this study predate the infection). Cell type and time point are not known.

The rearrangement joins TRBV20-1 to TRBJ2-3, with D unresolved. Germline loops: CDR1 DFQATT, CDR2 SNEGSKA (reference sequence). The germline V and J ends were trimmed by 4 bases and 0 bases, with 17 bases remaining between them. The length of the CDR3 is 16 residues. CDR3 bases: TGCAGTGCTACCAATTATGTAGATCCTAGCACAGATACGCAGTATTTT. It translates to CSATNYVDPSTDTQYF.

The genes are TRBV9 and TRBJ2-7, with 8 bases aligning to TRBD1. The V segment lost 3 bases and the J segment 6 bases; nucleotides outside the gene matches: 11. The germline V gene encodes CDR1 SGDLS and CDR2 YYNGEE. CDR3 size: 15 residues. The CDR3 is CASSDSAGTGVEQYF. As DNA, the CDR3 is TGTGCCAGCAGCGATTCTGCCGGGACAGGCGTCGAGCAGTACTTC.

This chain links TRBV7-9 with TRBJ2-5; maybe TRBD1 (6 bases). CDR3 length: 15 residues. V dropped 1 base and J dropped 5 bases, with 14 bases sitting between them. CDR1 and CDR2 from the germline V gene are SEHNR and FQNEAQ (reference sequence). CDR3 loop: CASSLVGRGMETQYF. The CDR3 bases are TGTGCCAGCAGCTTAGTTGGCAGGGGCATGGAGACCCAGTACTTC.

The chain combines TRBV5-1 with TRBJ2-2, with TRBD1 identical over 11 bases. Germline trimming cut 4 bases from V and 6 bases from J; bases unmatched to any gene: 5. This CDR3 contains 15 residues. In germline, CDR1 is SGHRS, CDR2 YFSETQ. The DNA for the CDR3 is TGCGCCAGCAGCCCGGGGACAGGGGGTGCCGGGGAGCTGTTTTTT. It is translated as CASSPGTGGAGELFF.

The gene calls are TRBV6-6 and TRBJ2-7; 7 bases agree with TRBD2. V dropped 5 bases and J dropped 6; count of bases not matched to a gene: 10. Looked up from germline, CDR1 is MNHNY and CDR2 is SVGAGI (reference sequence). The CDR3 runs to 14 residues. The CDR3 protein is CASSDWTSPPEQYF. The CDR3 nucleotides are TGTGCCAGCAGTGACTGGACTAGTCCCCCCGAGCAGTACTTC.

This clonotype was picked up a small number of times. V and J are TRBV4-1 and TRBJ2-3; 8 bases agree with TRBD2. The CDR3 extends over 13 amino acids. Trimming cost V 3 bases and J 4 bases; bases outside gene matches: 0. Germline V gene lookup returns CDR1 MGHRA and CDR2 YSYEKL. The chain's CDR3 is CASSHGGADTQYF. The CDR3 DNA sequence: TGCGCCAGCAGCCACGGGGGGGCAGATACGCAGTATTTT.

The CDR3, as DNA: TGCGCCAGCAGCCAGGTCTCGACAGGGGTAGATGGCTACACCTTC. Translating it yields CASSQVSTGVDGYTF. The V and J genes are TRBV4-1 and TRBJ1-2, with 8 bases identical to TRBD1. The CDR3 extends over 15 amino acids. Trimming took 3 bases from V and 6 from J; bases not matched to a gene: 9. Germline CDR1 is MGHRA and CDR2 is YSYEKL.

This chain connects TRBV5-4 to TRBJ2-2; 7 nucleotides line up with TRBD2. This CDR3 is 15 amino acids long. J lost 5 bases, V lost 4 bases, and 8 bases had no gene match. CDR1 is SGHNT and CDR2 is YYREEE in the germline V gene (reference sequence). The CDR3 loop reads CASSAPGLQTGELFF. The CDR3 coding sequence is TGTGCCAGCAGCGCACCGGGACTACAAACCGGGGAGCTGTTTTTT.

The V gene is TRBV18, the J gene TRBJ2-3; D is uncertain. Per germline, CDR1 KGHSH and CDR2 LQKENI. V was pared by 0 bases and J by 2 bases, with 12 bases between. The CDR3 is 16 residues long. In nucleotides, the CDR3 is TGTGCCAGCTCACCACCAAACAGTTCACCCACAGATACGCAGTATTTT. Translating gives CASSPPNSSPTDTQYF.

The V gene is TRBV6-2 or TRBV6-3, the J gene TRBJ2-3; no clear D. This CDR3 is 14 amino acids long. V lost 6 bases and J lost 4, with 14 bases in between. Germline lookup yields CDR1 MNHEY and CDR2 SVGEGT. Here the CDR3 reads CASSAYRVSDTQYF. The CDR3 DNA is TGTGCCAGCAGCGCCTACCGAGTATCAGATACGCAGTATTTT.

This chain uses TRBV2 with TRBJ2-4; D is ambiguous. The CDR3 consists of 14 residues. Germline V gene lookup returns CDR1 SNHLY and CDR2 FYNNEI. V lost 3 bases and J lost 3, with 9 bases in between. The CDR3 DNA reads TGTGCCAGCAGTGATCCGCTAGTCAAAAACATTCAGTACTTC. It codes for CASSDPLVKNIQYF.

This clonotype was detected a few times. This chain connects TRBV27 to TRBJ2-3, with D maybe TRBD1 (5 bases). Germline V lookup: CDR1 MNHEY, CDR2 SMNVEV (reference sequence). Trimming removed 5 bases from V and 0 bases from J, with 12 bases in between. The CDR3 runs to 15 residues. The CDR3 nucleotides read TGTGCCAGCAGTAGGACAACTTCGAGCACAGATACGCAGTATTTT. Translating gives CASSRTTSSTDTQYF.

The chain employs TRBV12-3 or TRBV12-4 and TRBJ2-4, with unresolved D. This CDR3 region has 14 residues. Trimming left V 3 bases short and J 8 bases short, with 14 bases between. This chain's CDR3 is CASSLAADWDIQYF. The CDR3 DNA follows: TGTGCCAGCAGTTTGGCGGCCGATTGGGACATTCAGTACTTC.

V and J are TRBV4-3 and TRBJ2-7, with D hard to call. Germline CDR1 is LGHNA and CDR2 is YSLEER. The CDR3 is made up of 15 amino acids. Trimming shortened V by 1 base and J by 2 bases, and 12 bases separated the two germline ends. CDR3 bases: TGCGCCAGCAGCCAAGGGATAGTGGCAGCCTACGAGCAGTACTTC. This translates into CASSQGIVAAYEQYF.

This clonotype was counted between two and nine times. The chain combines TRBV6-5 with TRBJ2-3; D is perhaps TRBD1 (6 bases). The germline V gene encodes CDR1 MNHEY and CDR2 SVGAGI. Trimming shortened V by 2 bases and J by 5 bases, and 8 bases separated the two germline ends. The CDR3 spans 13 residues. This CDR3 reads CASSYQQGDTQYF. Here the CDR3 DNA reads TGTGCCAGCAGTTACCAACAGGGAGATACGCAGTATTTT.